The 14 T cell receptor beta chains below were found in one sample sequenced in a study of cytomegalovirus exposure and HLA in healthy donors. The PCR ran on 60 Vbeta and 13 Jbeta primers. Clones were sequenced by immunoSEQ multiplex PCR, and TCRdb holds only the in-frame ones, with some missing. Among about 200,000 clones listed, roughly 83% were seen once. The sequenced material came from PBMCs. The receptors shown here come from a girl between 10 and 17 years old in good health and CMV-seronegative.

The CDR3 sequence is CASCRDNSYNEQFF. The CDR3 nucleotides are TGCGCCAGCTGCCGGGACAACTCCTACAATGAGCAGTTCTTC. The chain is built from TRBV10-2 and TRBJ2-1, with D possibly matching TRBD1 (6 bases). CDR1 is WSHSY and CDR2 is SAAADI in the germline V gene. The CDR3 loop spans 14 amino acids. V shed 8 bases and J shed 0 bases, with 11 bases lying between them.

V gene TRBV29-1 combines with J gene TRBJ2-7, with TRBD1 identical over 8 bases. The CDR3 has 13 residues. In germline, CDR1 is SQVTM, CDR2 ANQGSEA. The V segment lost 3 bases and the J segment 4 bases; nucleotides outside the gene matches: 5. Here the CDR3 DNA reads TGCAGCGTTGAGGCGGGACAGGAGTACGAGCAGTACTTC. Amino acids: CSVEAGQEYEQYF.

This chain uses TRBV6-5 with TRBJ2-5; possible D gene TRBD2, 5 bases. Trimming took 2 bases from V and 5 from J, leaving 15 bases between them. This CDR3 is 15 amino acids long. The germline CDR1 and CDR2 sequences are MNHEY and SVGAGI. The CDR3 spells CASSYTGYEDETQYF. As DNA, the CDR3 is TGTGCCAGCAGTTACACGGGGTACGAGGATGAGACCCAGTACTTC.

The chain combines TRBV29-1 with TRBJ1-2; 10 positions match TRBD1. The germline CDR1 and CDR2 sequences are SQVTM and ANQGSEA. V shed 8 bases, J shed 4 bases, and the junction held 13 bases outside the gene matches. The CDR3 sequence is 15 residues long. The CDR3 loop is CSLVTGGLDGYGYTF. Here the CDR3 DNA reads TGCAGCCTTGTGACAGGGGGCTTAGATGGCTATGGCTACACCTTC.

V and J are TRBV29-1 and TRBJ1-5, with TRBD1 identical over 7 bases. Germline CDR1 and CDR2: SQVTM and ANQGSEA. Trimming removed 4 bases from V and 2 bases from J; junction bases left unmatched: 2. The CDR3 consists of 13 residues. Here the CDR3 reads CSVAGGGNQPQHF. The CDR3, as DNA: TGCAGCGTTGCAGGGGGTGGCAATCAGCCCCAGCATTTT.

This clone was recorded a few times. The rearrangement links TRBV11-2 to TRBJ1-1; D is possibly TRBD1 (6 bases). Trimming took 5 bases from V and 9 from J, leaving 13 bases between them. CDR1 is SGHAT and CDR2 is FQNNGV in the germline V gene. CDR3 length equals 12 residues. CDR3 residues: CASSPDSRKAFF. Written as DNA, the CDR3 is TGTGCCAGCAGCCCGGACAGTCGCAAAGCTTTCTTT.

This clone has a handful of counts. This chain connects TRBV5-1 to TRBJ2-6; 7 bases map to TRBD1. CDR1 and CDR2 (germline): SGHRS, YFSETQ. V was clipped by 2 bases and J by 2 bases; unmatched bases: 1. The CDR3 runs to 15 residues. CDR3 amino acids: CASSFTGAGANVLTF. CDR3 nucleotides: TGCGCCAGCAGCTTTACAGGGGCTGGGGCCAACGTCCTGACTTTC.

A single count supports this clone. This chain uses TRBV28 with TRBJ2-2; 8 positions match TRBD2. With V trimmed by 5 bases and J by 5 bases, 7 bases remained unmatched. This CDR3 region has 15 residues. The germline gives CDR1 MDHEN, CDR2 SYDVKM. The CDR3 DNA is TGTGCCAGCAGTGGCGGGAGGACCAAAACCGGGGAGCTGTTTTTT. As protein: CASSGGRTKTGELFF. The full variable domain, with the rest looked up from reference TRBV28 and TRBJ2-2, is DVKVTQSSRYLVKRTGEKVFLECVQDMDHENMFWYRQDPGLGLRLIYFSYDVKMKEKGDIPEGYSVSREKKERFSLILESASTNQTSMYLCASSGGRTKTGELFFGEGSRLTVL.

As for this clone: One junction end does not reproduce the germline sequence, and a read error may be involved. The CDR3 loop reads CASSFISGERRDF. CDR3 in DNA: TGTGCCAGCAGCTTCATCAGCGGGGAACGGCGGGACTTC. The chain couples TRBV7-9 to TRBJ2-4; the match to TRBD2 covers 7 bases. There are 13 residues in the CDR3. CDR1 is SEHNR, CDR2 FQNEAQ, per germline (reference sequence).

The V call is TRBV6-5, the J call TRBJ1-2, with a weak D call TRBD1 (6 bases). Per germline, CDR1 MNHEY and CDR2 SVGAGI. The CDR3 is made up of 13 amino acids. Trimming took 5 bases from V and 7 from J, leaving 14 bases between them. CDR3 DNA: TGTGCCAGCAGTGCCCGCAGGGGAGCTGGCTACACCTTC. Protein product: CASSARRGAGYTF.

The genes are TRBV4-2 and TRBJ2-7, with 7 bases identical to TRBD1. The V gene's germline CDR1 is LGHNA and CDR2 YNFKEQ. The CDR3 runs 16 residues. V lost 0 bases and J lost 6; bases outside the gene matches: 11. CDR3: CASSQEVTGVAFEQYF. The CDR3 DNA sequence: TGTGCCAGCAGCCAAGAGGTCACAGGGGTTGCTTTCGAGCAGTACTTC.

The V and J genes are TRBV6-1 and TRBJ1-1; possible D gene TRBD1, 6 bases. The CDR3 contains 14 residues. Germline values: CDR1 MNHNS, CDR2 SASEGT. V lost 7 bases and J lost 6, with 18 bases in between. The CDR3: CASTGIQGRAEAFF. The DNA for the CDR3 is TGTGCCAGCACAGGAATACAGGGTCGCGCTGAAGCTTTCTTT.

Notes on this clone: Other DNA sequences in this specimen translate into the identical CDR3. The chain carries TRBV7-9 and TRBJ1-1; D not resolved. The V end lost 1 base, the J end lost 4 bases, and 10 bases lay between the germline ends. The V gene's germline CDR1 is SEHNR and CDR2 FQNEAQ (reference sequence). CDR3 length equals 14 residues. The CDR3: CASSLVEGGTEAFF. In DNA form, the CDR3 reads TGTGCCAGCAGCTTAGTGGAGGGCGGCACTGAAGCTTTCTTT.

This clone was detected only a few times. CDR3 loop: CASSQLAGQGIGELFF. In DNA form, the CDR3 reads TGCGCCAGCAGCCAATTGGCGGGACAGGGCATCGGGGAGCTGTTTTTT. This chain connects TRBV4-3 to TRBJ2-2, with 9 bases identical to TRBD1. V dropped 2 bases and J dropped 7; count of bases not matched to a gene: 8. Germline V gene lookup returns CDR1 LGHNA and CDR2 YSLEER. The CDR3 length is 16 residues.